This T cell receptor beta chain was profiled in a study of post-analysis software for immune sequencing data. Study at large: Relapsing-remitting, secondary progressive and progressive-relapsing multiple sclerosis were all included among the disease courses.

The TCR beta cDNA libraries contained unique molecular identifiers. With about 0.95 to 11 million T cells as the source, some 510,000 cDNA molecules resulted. One entry per CDR3 protein results from TCRdb running MiXCR on the PCR reads. The sample lists some 260,000 distinct CDR3 sequences; 35% to 40% were seen once. V was clipped by 3 bases and J by 4 bases, with 15 bases between them. In germline, CDR1 is KGHDR, CDR2 SFDVKD. CDR3 length equals 16 residues. This clonotype was counted only a few times. Its target is not known. Findings and limits, study-wide: By F measure, strong co-clustering occurred among samples prepared in the same batch. When patients were compared with controls, about five TRBV segments were more frequent, TRBV5-6, TRBV5-1 and TRBV20-1 among them. Patients with multiple sclerosis recorded significantly lower normalized Chao1 diversity than controls, the study found.

V gene TRBV24-1 combines with J gene TRBJ2-1, with D possibly being TRBD1 or TRBD2 (6 bases each). The specimen was blood. This sequence was found in a girl under 18 with multiple sclerosis. The CDR3 sequence: CATSDSWGAGYNEQFF. CDR3 in DNA: TGTGCCACCAGTGATAGCTGGGGGGCGGGATACAATGAGCAGTTCTTC.